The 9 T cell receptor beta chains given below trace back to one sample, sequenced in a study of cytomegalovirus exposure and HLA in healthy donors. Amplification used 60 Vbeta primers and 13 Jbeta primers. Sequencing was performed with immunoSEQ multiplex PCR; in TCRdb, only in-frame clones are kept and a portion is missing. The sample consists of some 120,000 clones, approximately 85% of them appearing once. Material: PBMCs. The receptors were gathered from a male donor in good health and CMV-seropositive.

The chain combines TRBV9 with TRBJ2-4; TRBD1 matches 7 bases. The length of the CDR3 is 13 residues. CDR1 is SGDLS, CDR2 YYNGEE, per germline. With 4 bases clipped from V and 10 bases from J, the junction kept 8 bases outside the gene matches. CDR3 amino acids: CASSSDRVGIQYF. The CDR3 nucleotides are TGTGCCAGCAGCTCCGACAGGGTAGGTATTCAGTACTTC. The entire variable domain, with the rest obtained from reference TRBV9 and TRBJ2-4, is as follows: DSGVTQTPKHLITATGQRVTLRCSPRSGDLSVYWYQQSLDQGLQFLIQYYNGEERAKGNILERFSAQQFPDLHSELNLSSLELGDSALYFCASSSDRVGIQYFGAGTRLSVL.

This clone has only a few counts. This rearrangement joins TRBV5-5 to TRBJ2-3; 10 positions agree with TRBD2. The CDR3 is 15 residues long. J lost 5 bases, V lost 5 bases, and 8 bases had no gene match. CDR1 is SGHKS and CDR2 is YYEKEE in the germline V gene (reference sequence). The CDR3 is CASSEEREGQDTQYF. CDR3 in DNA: TGTGCCAGCAGTGAGGAGCGGGAGGGCCAAGATACGCAGTATTTT.

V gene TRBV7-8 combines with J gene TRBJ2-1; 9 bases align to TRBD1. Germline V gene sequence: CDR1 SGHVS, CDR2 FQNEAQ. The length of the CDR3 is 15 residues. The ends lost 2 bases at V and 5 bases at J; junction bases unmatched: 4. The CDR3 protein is CASSLWGQGDNEQFF. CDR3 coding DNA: TGTGCCAGCAGCTTATGGGGACAGGGCGACAATGAGCAGTTCTTC.

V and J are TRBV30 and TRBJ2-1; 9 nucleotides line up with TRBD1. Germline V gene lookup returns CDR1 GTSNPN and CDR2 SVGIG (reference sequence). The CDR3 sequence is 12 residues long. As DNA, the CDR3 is TGTGCTCGCAAACGGGACAGGGATGAGCAGTTCTTC. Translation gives CARKRDRDEQFF.

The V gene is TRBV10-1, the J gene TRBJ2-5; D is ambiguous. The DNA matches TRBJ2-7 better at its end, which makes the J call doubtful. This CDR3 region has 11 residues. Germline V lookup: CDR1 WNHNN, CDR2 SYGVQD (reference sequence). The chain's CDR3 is CASSDCYEQYF. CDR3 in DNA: TGCGCCAGCAGTGATTGCTACGAGCAGTACTTC.

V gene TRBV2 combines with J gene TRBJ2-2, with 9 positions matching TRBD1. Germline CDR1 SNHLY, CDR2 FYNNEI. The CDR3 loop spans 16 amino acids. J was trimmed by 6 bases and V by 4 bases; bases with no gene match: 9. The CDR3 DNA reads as TGTGCCAGCAGTGGAGGACAGGGGAGTCCTCCCGGGGAGCTGTTTTTT. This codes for CASSGGQGSPPGELFF.

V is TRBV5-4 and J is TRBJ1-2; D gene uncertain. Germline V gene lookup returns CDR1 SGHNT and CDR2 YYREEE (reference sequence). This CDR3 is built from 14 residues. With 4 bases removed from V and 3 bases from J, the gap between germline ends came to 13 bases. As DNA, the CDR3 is TGTGCCAGCAGCCTCATGGGAGAGGACTATGGCTACACCTTC. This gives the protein CASSLMGEDYGYTF.

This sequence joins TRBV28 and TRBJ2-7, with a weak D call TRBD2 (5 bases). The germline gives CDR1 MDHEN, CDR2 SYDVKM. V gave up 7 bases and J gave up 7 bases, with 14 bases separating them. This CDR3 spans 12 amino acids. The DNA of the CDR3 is TGTGCCAGCACTTTTTTCGAGGGTGAGCAGTACTTC. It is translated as CASTFFEGEQYF.

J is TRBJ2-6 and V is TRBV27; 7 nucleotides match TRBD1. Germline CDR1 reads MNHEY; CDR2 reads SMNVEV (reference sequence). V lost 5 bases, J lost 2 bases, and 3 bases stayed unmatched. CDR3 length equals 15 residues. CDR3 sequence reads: CASSHRGAGANVLTF. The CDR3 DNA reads TGTGCCAGCAGTCACAGGGGTGCTGGGGCCAACGTCCTGACTTTC.